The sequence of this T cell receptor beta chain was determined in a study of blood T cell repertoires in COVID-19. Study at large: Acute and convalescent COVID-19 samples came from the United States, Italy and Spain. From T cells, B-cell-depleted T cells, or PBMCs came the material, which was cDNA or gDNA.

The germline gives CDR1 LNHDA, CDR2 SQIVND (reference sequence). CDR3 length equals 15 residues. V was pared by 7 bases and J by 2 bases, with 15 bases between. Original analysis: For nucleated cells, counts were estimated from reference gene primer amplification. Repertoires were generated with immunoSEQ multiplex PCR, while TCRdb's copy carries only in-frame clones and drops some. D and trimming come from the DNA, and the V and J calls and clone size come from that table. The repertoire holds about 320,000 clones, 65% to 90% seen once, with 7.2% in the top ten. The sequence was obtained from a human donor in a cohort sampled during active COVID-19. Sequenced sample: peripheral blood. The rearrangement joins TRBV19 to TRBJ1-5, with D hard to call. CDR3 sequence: CASINREWGNQPQHF. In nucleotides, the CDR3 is TGTGCCAGTATTAACCGGGAGTGGGGCAATCAGCCCCAGCATTTT.